The 31 T cell receptor beta chains below were found in one sample sequenced in a study of neurological immune-mediated disorders. TCRdb processed the 5' RACE reads anew with MiXCR; each CDR3 protein has one entry. Among roughly 71,000 distinct CDR3 sequences listed, around 3.9% were seen once. The sequencing sample was made of PBMCs. The origin of the receptors is a man aged 30 to 45 with multiple sclerosis.

This clonotype appeared many times. CDR3 in amino acids: CASSLGSANTGELFF. CDR3 nucleotide sequence: TGTGCCAGCAGCCTAGGGTCAGCGAACACCGGGGAGCTGTTTTTT. The J gene is TRBJ2-2, the V gene TRBV7-9; no reliable D call. This CDR3 is built from 15 residues. CDR1 and CDR2 from the germline V gene are SEHNR and FQNEAQ (reference sequence). The V end lost 5 bases, the J end lost 0 bases, and 10 bases lay between the germline ends. Full variable domain (missing parts from reference TRBV7-9 and TRBJ2-2): DTGVSQNPRHKITKRGQNVTFRCDPISEHNRLYWYRQTLGQGPEFLTYFQNEAQLEKSRLLSDRFSAERPKGSFSTLEIQRTEQGDSAMYLCASSLGSANTGELFFGEGSRLTVL.

This clonotype showed up many times. The chain recombines TRBV20-1 with TRBJ1-2; D possibly corresponds to TRBD1 (5 bases). CDR3 length: 13 residues. V dropped 3 bases and J dropped 8 bases, with 16 bases sitting between them. Germline V gene lookup returns CDR1 DFQATT and CDR2 SNEGSKA (reference sequence). The CDR3 protein is CSASGGAKRGYTF. The CDR3 coding sequence is TGCAGTGCTAGCGGGGGTGCTAAGAGAGGCTACACCTTC.

Many counts were recorded for this clonotype. The rearrangement links TRBV9 to TRBJ2-5; D is undetermined. V shed 9 bases and J shed 7 bases, with 16 bases lying between them. Germline CDR1 reads SGDLS; CDR2 reads YYNGEE. There are 12 residues in the CDR3. This CDR3 reads CAIKTIRRTQYF. CDR3 nucleotides: TGTGCCATTAAGACCATCCGAAGGACCCAGTACTTC. The full variable domain, with the rest looked up from reference TRBV9 and TRBJ2-5, is DSGVTQTPKHLITATGQRVTLRCSPRSGDLSVYWYQQSLDQGLQFLIQYYNGEERAKGNILERFSAQQFPDLHSELNLSSLELGDSALYFCAIKTIRRTQYFGPGTRLLVL.

The rearrangement links TRBV11-2 to TRBJ2-5; no clear D. Germline CDR1 is SGHAT and CDR2 is FQNNGV. V lost 4 bases, J lost 2 bases, and 11 bases lay in between. CDR3 size: 14 residues. The CDR3 DNA sequence: TGTGCCAGCAGCTCCTGGACCGATCAAGAGACCCAGTACTTC. Its protein is CASSSWTDQETQYF.

Many counts were recorded for this clonotype. V usage is TRBV18 and J usage is TRBJ1-6; no reliable D call. This CDR3 spans 12 amino acids. V was cut by 3 bases and J by 17 bases, with 14 bases left in between. Germline CDR1 KGHSH, CDR2 LQKENI. CDR3 in amino acids: CASSPQSGPFHF. The CDR3 bases are TGTGCCAGCTCACCTCAGTCCGGGCCCTTCCACTTT.

This clonotype was picked up many times. The rearrangement joins TRBV7-2 to TRBJ2-1; 7 bases agree with TRBD2. This CDR3 contains 15 residues. V gave up 4 bases and J gave up 4 bases; unmatched junction bases: 7. Per the germline V gene, CDR1 is SGHTA and CDR2 is FQGNSA. Here the CDR3 DNA reads TGTGCCAGCAGCTCAGCGGGACTACGGTACAATGAGCAGTTCTTC. It translates to CASSSAGLRYNEQFF.

This clonotype was detected many times. The rearrangement uses TRBV20-1 and TRBJ2-3, with 16 positions matching TRBD2. The trim removed 6 bases at V and 3 bases at J, leaving 6 bases unmatched. CDR3 length: 16 residues. Germline V gives CDR1 DFQATT, CDR2 SNEGSKA (reference sequence). CDR3 sequence reads: CSATGTSGGATDTQYF. CDR3 sequence (DNA): TGCAGTGCCACCGGGACTAGCGGGGGGGCGACAGATACGCAGTATTTT.

This clonotype was counted many times. J is TRBJ2-1 and V is TRBV3-1; 12 nucleotides align to TRBD2. Germline-derived CDR1 and CDR2 are LGHDT and YNNKEL (reference sequence). This CDR3 has 19 amino acids. Trimming cost V 3 bases and J 7 bases; bases outside gene matches: 16. Written as DNA, the CDR3 is TGTGCCAGCAGCCACCGAGGACCCTCTAGCGGGGGGGCGAGAAATGAGCAGTTCTTC. This translates into CASSHRGPSSGGARNEQFF.

This clonotype was observed many times. The chain combines TRBV10-2 with TRBJ2-7; either TRBD1 or TRBD2 may supply D (5 bases each). Germline V lookup: CDR1 WSHSY, CDR2 SAAADI. The V end was cut by 1 base, the J end by 8 bases, with 15 bases between. CDR3 length: 14 amino acids. The CDR3 reads CASSEFDSRGQQYF. CDR3 nucleotide sequence: TGCGCCAGCAGTGAGTTTGACAGCCGGGGACAGCAGTACTTC.

To note about this clonotype: A read error may explain this, as a much larger clone is one base away. The gene calls are TRBV20-1 and TRBJ2-7; D may be TRBD2 (5 bases). Germline V gives CDR1 DFQATT, CDR2 SNEGSKA (reference sequence). The CDR3 loop spans 11 amino acids. CDR3: CSTSGQYEQYF. CDR3 bases: TGCAGTACTAGTGGGCAGTACGAGCAGTACTTC.

This clonotype appeared many times. The chain combines TRBV5-5 with TRBJ1-4; D is unresolved. The V gene's germline CDR1 is SGHKS and CDR2 YYEKEE (reference sequence). Trimming left V 4 bases short and J 5 bases short, with 15 bases between. The CDR3 sequence is 15 residues long. CDR3 amino acids: CASSPPPGMNEKLFF. The CDR3 DNA follows: TGTGCCAGCAGCCCCCCGCCGGGAATGAATGAAAAACTGTTTTTT.

This clonotype appeared many times. The chain employs TRBV5-1 and TRBJ1-4, with 9 bases aligning to TRBD1. CDR1 SGHRS and CDR2 YFSETQ come from the germline V gene. The trim removed 4 bases at V and 11 bases at J, leaving 9 bases unmatched. The CDR3 is 14 amino acids. The CDR3 region is CASSPGTGIEKLFF. CDR3 coding DNA: TGCGCCAGCAGCCCGGGGACAGGGATTGAGAAACTGTTTTTT.

This clonotype was observed many times. This chain uses TRBV6-6 with TRBJ2-3, with TRBD2 as a possible D gene (5 bases). This CDR3 is 15 amino acids long. Germline V gives CDR1 MNHNY, CDR2 SVGAGI (reference sequence). V dropped 9 bases and J dropped 2 bases, with 18 bases sitting between them. The CDR3 reads CASTSPGLNTDTQYF. The CDR3 DNA is TGTGCCAGTACCTCCCCGGGGTTAAACACAGATACGCAGTATTTT.

In its sample, this clonotype was seen many times. The chain has TRBV5-1 and TRBJ2-3; 9 nucleotides line up with TRBD2. V gave up 8 bases and J gave up 6 bases; unmatched junction bases: 10. The CDR3 spans 14 residues. Germline V gene data show CDR1 as SGHRS and CDR2 as YFSETQ. The CDR3 DNA sequence: TGCGCCAGGCCCAGCGGGGGGACCGGGGATACGCAGTATTTT. As protein: CARPSGGTGDTQYF.

This clonotype occurred many times. J is TRBJ2-7 and V is TRBV9; a weak D match, TRBD1 (6 bases). Trimming removed 1 base at V and 3 bases at J, with 14 bases between. The CDR3 is 15 residues long. The germline V gene has CDR1 SGDLS and CDR2 YYNGEE. The CDR3, as DNA: TGTGCCAGCAGCGTATCGGCAGGGGCTGGCTACGAGCAGTACTTC. This encodes CASSVSAGAGYEQYF.

In this sample, this clonotype turned up many times. The V gene is TRBV19, the J gene TRBJ1-1; unclear D gene. Germline V gene lookup returns CDR1 LNHDA and CDR2 SQIVND (reference sequence). The CDR3 runs to 14 residues. Trimming cost V 1 base and J 1 base, with 7 bases left between them. The CDR3 spells CASSIGYKNTEAFF. The CDR3, as DNA: TGTGCCAGTAGTATAGGTTACAAGAACACTGAAGCTTTCTTT.

This clonotype was counted at least ten times. The chain couples TRBV18 to TRBJ1-2, with 7 positions matching TRBD1. Germline V gene data show CDR1 as KGHSH and CDR2 as LQKENI. The CDR3 runs to 15 residues. V was pared by 4 bases and J by 6 bases, with 11 bases of the junction left unmatched. CDR3 sequence reads: CASSRLTGEENGYTF. CDR3 nucleotide sequence: TGTGCCAGCTCACGGCTAACAGGGGAAGAGAATGGCTACACCTTC.

In its sample, this clonotype was seen many times. The chain joins TRBV5-1 to TRBJ2-1; D is unclear. The ends were cut back, 6 bases at V and 6 bases at J, with 16 bases in the middle. Germline loops: CDR1 SGHRS, CDR2 YFSETQ. The CDR3 spans 14 residues. The CDR3 coding sequence is TGCGCCAGCACCCTCGAGACGGCTAGCAATGAGCAGTTCTTC. Translating gives CASTLETASNEQFF.

This clonotype was counted many times. V and J are TRBV12-3 or TRBV12-4 and TRBJ2-7; TRBD2 matches at 8 bases. The CDR3 consists of 14 residues. V was pared by 7 bases and J by 3 bases, with 8 bases of the junction left unmatched. The chain's CDR3 is CASTSLLAGYEQYF. Written as DNA, the CDR3 is TGTGCCAGCACCTCACTCCTAGCGGGCTACGAGCAGTACTTC.

Ten or more counts support this clonotype. The chain is built from TRBV29-1 and TRBJ2-3; D not certain. The CDR3 runs to 14 residues. V was clipped by 6 bases and J by 0 bases, with 13 bases between them. The germline V gene encodes CDR1 SQVTM and CDR2 ANQGSEA. The DNA of the CDR3 is TGCAGCGTAGCCAGGCCTGATAGCACAGATACGCAGTATTTT. It encodes CSVARPDSTDTQYF.

In this sample, this clonotype turned up many times. The V gene is TRBV7-2, the J gene TRBJ1-6; no definite D call. The CDR3 covers 14 residues. Germline V CDR1 and CDR2: SGHTA, FQGNSA. V was clipped by 1 base and J by 13 bases, with 14 bases between them. The CDR3 protein is CASSLDAKLRPLHF. In DNA, the CDR3 is TGTGCCAGCAGCTTAGACGCAAAGCTTCGGCCCCTCCACTTT. Looking up the rest from reference TRBV7-2 and TRBJ1-6 gives the full variable domain: GAGVSQSPSNKVTEKGKDVELRCDPISGHTALYWYRQSLGQGLEFLIYFQGNSAPDKSGLPSDRFSAERTGGSVSTLTIQRTQQEDSAVYLCASSLDAKLRPLHFGNGTRLTVT.

This clonotype was counted at least ten times. The rearrangement joins TRBV11-2 to TRBJ2-3; D ambiguous. Germline CDR1 SGHAT, CDR2 FQNNGV. Trimming took off 7 bases at V and 0 bases at J, with 14 bases between the two ends. CDR3 length equals 15 residues. The CDR3 loop is CASTTRGASTDTQYF. The CDR3 DNA follows: TGTGCCAGCACCACCCGCGGAGCTAGCACAGATACGCAGTATTTT.

This clonotype occurred many times. The chain is built from TRBV12-3 or TRBV12-4 and TRBJ1-2; no reliable D call. The CDR3 sequence is 14 residues long. V was cut by 5 bases and J by 6 bases, with 16 bases left in between. The DNA for the CDR3 is TGTGCCAGCAGTCCCTCCGTTAGTTCTCATGGCTACACCTTC. Its translation: CASSPSVSSHGYTF.

This clonotype has ten or more counts. The V call is TRBV14, the J call TRBJ1-1; possibly TRBD1 for D (6 bases). The ends were cut back, 2 bases at V and 0 bases at J, with 13 bases in the middle. There are 16 residues in the CDR3. Germline assignment: CDR1 SGHDN and CDR2 FVKESK. In DNA, the CDR3 is TGTGCCAGCAGCCAATTACAGGGCCACATGAACACTGAAGCTTTCTTT. It translates to CASSQLQGHMNTEAFF.

There are many counts of this clonotype. CDR3 sequence reads: CSAAGAGGNTEAFF. The CDR3 nucleotides are TGCAGTGCCGCCGGGGCGGGTGGGAACACTGAAGCTTTCTTT. The chain carries TRBV20-1 and TRBJ1-1; maybe TRBD1 (5 bases). The CDR3 is 14 amino acids. CDR1 is DFQATT, CDR2 SNEGSKA, per germline (reference sequence). Trimming took off 6 bases at V and 1 base at J, with 15 bases between the two ends.

Remarks on this clonotype: The junction departs from germline at one end; a sequencing error may be responsible. This rearrangement joins TRBV20-1 to TRBJ1-5; D may be TRBD1 (5 bases). Germline V CDR1 and CDR2: DFQATT, SNEGSKA (reference sequence). This CDR3 is 12 amino acids long. The CDR3 spells CSAGAWGQPQNF. The CDR3 DNA reads as TGCAGTGCCGGGGCCTGGGGTCAGCCCCAGAATTTT.

This clonotype was counted ten times or more. The V gene is TRBV15, the J gene TRBJ2-1; 8 bases map to TRBD2. V shed 5 bases, J shed 10 bases, and the junction held 19 bases outside the gene matches. In germline, CDR1 is LNHNV, CDR2 YYDKDF (reference sequence). CDR3 size: 17 residues. CDR3 nucleotide sequence: TGTGCCACCAGCCCTCGTGGGGCGGGGGGACCTAATGGCGAGCAGTTCTTC. As protein: CATSPRGAGGPNGEQFF.

This clonotype was counted only a few times. This CDR3 fails to terminate in the conserved phenylalanine or tryptophan, so it likely reflects a read error. CDR3 sequence: CASSLQYNEQFI. In nucleotides, the CDR3 is TGTGCCAGCAGCCTACAATACAATGAGCAGTTCATC. The genes are TRBV7-2 and TRBJ2-1, with D hard to call. The length of the CDR3 is 12 residues. CDR1 SGHTA and CDR2 FQGNSA come from the germline V gene. The ends were cut back, 5 bases at V and 4 bases at J, with 6 bases in the middle.

This clonotype is medium-sized in the sample. The chain carries TRBV29-1 and TRBJ1-2, with 9 bases identical to TRBD1. There are 14 residues in the CDR3. The germline V gene has CDR1 SQVTM and CDR2 ANQGSEA. Trimming cost V 6 bases and J 2 bases; bases outside gene matches: 7. CDR3 region: CSVNRDRDNYGYTF. For the CDR3, the DNA is TGCAGCGTAAACCGGGACAGGGACAACTATGGCTACACCTTC. Together with reference TRBV29-1 and TRBJ1-2, the CDR3 gives the full variable domain: SAVISQKPSRDICQRGTSLTIQCQVDSQVTMMFWYRQQPGQSLTLIATANQGSEATYESGFVIDKFPISRPNLTFSTLTVSNMSPEDSSIYLCSVNRDRDNYGYTFGSGTRLTVV.

V gene TRBV7-3 combines with J gene TRBJ2-7; D call uncertain. The germline V gene has CDR1 SGHTA and CDR2 FQGTGA. V was shortened by 2 bases and J by 1 base, with 9 bases between the two germline ends. The CDR3 has 14 residues. The CDR3 here is CASSLGHSSYEQYF. The CDR3 DNA reads TGTGCCAGCAGCTTAGGCCATTCATCCTACGAGCAGTACTTC.

This clonotype was seen a handful of times. This chain uses TRBV5-1 with TRBJ2-1; D is perhaps TRBD1 or TRBD2 (5 bases each). Trimming took off 0 bases at V and 0 bases at J, with 16 bases between the two ends. CDR1 and CDR2 (germline): SGHRS, YFSETQ. CDR3 length: 18 amino acids. CDR3 sequence (DNA): TGCGCCAGCAGCTTGGGTCCGCTGGGGGTAAGCTCCTACAATGAGCAGTTCTTC. This sequence encodes CASSLGPLGVSSYNEQFF.